The 3 T cell receptor beta chains presented below share a single source sample, sequenced in a study of blood T cell repertoires in COVID-19. This table comes from immunoSEQ multiplex PCR, and its TCRdb copy is limited to in-frame clones, with some not included. Among a few hundred thousand clones listed, 70% to 90% were seen once. Material for sequencing was PBMCs or T cells enriched from blood (not recorded which). These receptors all come from a man aged 25 to 40 who had recovered from COVID-19.

The chain is built from TRBV3-1 (or the pseudogene TRBV3-2) and TRBJ1-1; tentative D call: TRBD1 (6 bases). Germline CDR1 and CDR2: LGHDT and YNNKEL (reference sequence). Between the trimmed V and J ends, which lost 4 bases and 4 bases, there was a span of 13 bases. The CDR3 consists of 14 residues. The CDR3 loop is CASSPGGGATEAFF. For the CDR3, the DNA is TGTGCCAGCAGCCCCGGGGGGGGCGCCACTGAAGCTTTCTTT.

CDR3 in amino acids: CASSPGTGYEQYF. CDR3 coding DNA: TGTGCCAGCAGCCCGGGGACAGGCTACGAGCAGTACTTC. The chain has TRBV11-3 and TRBJ2-7; the match to TRBD1 covers 8 bases. The CDR3 is 13 residues long. Per germline, CDR1 SGHNT and CDR2 YENEEA. Trimming took 5 bases from V and 3 from J; bases not matched to a gene: 3.

This clone was counted only a few times. This chain uses TRBV19 with TRBJ1-1; D uncertain. The CDR3 covers 15 residues. The V end was cut by 7 bases, the J end by 1 base, with 16 bases between. The V gene's germline CDR1 is LNHDA and CDR2 SQIVND (reference sequence). The CDR3 DNA sequence: TGTGCCAGTACAGGTACCAGTTCTGGGAACACTGAAGCTTTCTTT. Its translation: CASTGTSSGNTEAFF.